Reported below is one T cell receptor (beta chain). No antigen is known for it. The same CDR3 is also encoded by other DNA sequences in this sample. The data were produced by immunoSEQ multiplex PCR, yet TCRdb's version contains in-frame clones alone and is incomplete. The sample includes around 1,300 clones, approximately 71% of them seen just once. The data stem from a study of immune cell composition in non-small cell lung cancer. Findings and caveats of the study: It was not proven that tumour-reactive clones equal dominant tumour-associated clones. Smoking pack-years did not significantly correlate with tumour TCR-beta clonality.

The germline gives CDR1 LNHDA, CDR2 SQIVND (reference sequence). This CDR3 contains 15 residues. The ends lost 7 bases at V and 2 bases at J; junction bases unmatched: 8. The V and J genes are TRBV19 and TRBJ2-3; 8 bases are shared with TRBD2. The receptor was derived from a human donor with non-small cell lung cancer. The sequencing input was lung tumor tissue. The CDR3 spells CASTASGSNTDTQYF. The CDR3 nucleotides are TGTGCCAGTACAGCTAGCGGGTCAAACACAGATACGCAGTATTTT.